This TCR beta chain was obtained from a study of T cells in Graves' hyperthyroidism and ophthalmopathy (dated by TCRdb to between 2018 and 2020). Turning to the overall study: Peripheral blood was sampled at the time of initial diagnosis, prior to any treatment. A discovery cohort of about 95 patients, approximately 45 with Graves' ophthalmopathy and 57 with stable Graves' hyperthyroidism, was used to find distinguishing TCR V-J signatures. Prospective prediction of ophthalmopathy was tested in an independent validation cohort consisting of about 20 hyperthyroidism patients and approximately 16 patients who later progressed to ophthalmopathy. For training and testing, the approximately 92 patients in the discovery cohort were randomly divided in a 7:3 ratio. In several Graves' hyperthyroidism patients, the study also compared T-cell repertoires from thyroid tissue with T-cell repertoires from blood. Once sampling was done, hyperthyroidism patients were given methimazole at a starting dose of 30 mg daily, whereas ophthalmopathy patients were given high-dose intravenous methylprednisolone. TCR Vbeta CDR3 sequencing of roughly 140 peripheral blood samples (43 ophthalmopathy, under 80 hyperthyroidism and around 17 progressor patients) is reported in the paper.

The TCR beta CDR3 regions were amplified from RNA transcripts. A first-round RT-PCR of the TCR CDR3 used the HTBI primer set with the Qiagen OneStep RT-PCR kit. A second multiplex PCR round built the libraries, followed by size selection and purification. Libraries were sequenced paired-end with 100 bp reads on an Illumina HiSeq2000. In the paper's pipeline: SOAPnuke was used to process the raw data, throwing out any read that contained adapters or uncalled bases, had a mean Phred below 15, or lacked an exact constant-primer or identifier match. COPE v1.2.5 was used to merge the high-quality paired reads, and each unique nucleotide sequence was defined as a clonotype. MiTCR v1.1 was used to align the clonotypes against IMGT TRBV, TRBD and TRBJ reference segments. Analysis was restricted to V-J combinations with a frequency above 0.0001, which covered about 99% of repertoires. The TCS score was defined as the ratio of F50 (clonal expansion) to E x V (chaos), calculated using BLOSUM62-based TCRdist between CDR3 peptides within each V-J. Welch's t-statistics and random forest reduced approximately 520 V-J features to 13, which were used in a naive Bayes classifier (R e1071). The public reads were reanalyzed by TCRdb: fastp trimming at Q25, MiXCR alignment, in-frame beta chains only. Identical CDR3 proteins give one entry, which carries the most common genes and DNA. TCRdb's processing, not the study's, gives the V and J calls here. The sample table contains 450,000 to 600,000 distinct CDR3 sequences; only one count was recorded for 14% of them. The ten largest clonotypes hold roughly 13% of the sample.

This clonotype has just a few counts. There is no known antigen for this receptor. Per-base qualities were not stored, and no clone one base away is much larger. Graves' hyperthyroidism was defined as stable when no progression to ophthalmopathy occurred over 18 months of follow-up. Hyperthyroidism patients were aged 18 to 65 years and newly diagnosed, with disease duration of less than 2 months. Exclusion was applied to patients with uncontrolled infections, other autoimmune diseases, pregnancy or lactation. Clinical symptoms, serum thyroxine and TRAb, thyroid ultrasound, and orbital computed tomography formed the basis for the diagnoses. PBMCs were isolated from 10 ml of fresh peripheral blood by Ficoll-Paque density gradient centrifugation. Total RNA was extracted with Trizol reagent, and quality was checked on an Agilent 2100 Bioanalyzer. What the work shows at the level of the full study, not this receptor alone: In validation, progression to ophthalmopathy was predicted by the model with about 70% sensitivity and approximately 78% specificity, a median of roughly 6.4 months before onset. Most expanded thyroid clonotypes (frequency above 0.001) were also detected in blood, a finding suggesting that blood repertoires may reflect thyroid immune responses. No statistical method was used to fix the sample size in advance, and group allocation was not hidden from the investigators. A model built on a 13 V-J signature distinguished ophthalmopathy from stable hyperthyroidism, reaching about 89% sensitivity and approximately 83% specificity in cross-validation and 80%/75% in testing.

V is trimmed back by 0 bases and J by 6 bases, and the junction contains 13 bases that no gene match accounts for. From cysteine to phenylalanine, the CDR3 is 17 amino acids long. CDR3 DNA only is kept here, 51 bases in frame from base 1. The germline V gene encodes CDR1 SGHRS and CDR2 YFSETQ. The sequence came from a woman between 40 and 55 years old with Graves' hyperthyroidism. The chain is encoded by TRBV5-1 joined to TRBJ1-1; 8 bases in the middle match TRBD1. Sample: blood. The DNA sequence is as follows: TGCGCCAGCAGCTTGGCCCAATGGACAGGGCATTTTTCTGAAGCTTTCTTT. Its coded protein is CASSLAQWTGHFSEAFF.